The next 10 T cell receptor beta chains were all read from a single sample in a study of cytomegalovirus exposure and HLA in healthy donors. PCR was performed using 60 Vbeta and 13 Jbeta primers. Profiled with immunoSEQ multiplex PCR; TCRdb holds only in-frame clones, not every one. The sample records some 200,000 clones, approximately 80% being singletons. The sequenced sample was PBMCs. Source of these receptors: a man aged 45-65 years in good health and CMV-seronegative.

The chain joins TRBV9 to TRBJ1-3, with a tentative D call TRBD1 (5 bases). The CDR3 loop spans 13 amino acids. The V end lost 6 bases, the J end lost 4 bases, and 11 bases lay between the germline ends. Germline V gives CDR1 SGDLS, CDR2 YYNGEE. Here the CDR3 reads CASKGEVGNTIYF. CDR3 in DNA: TGTGCCAGCAAAGGGGAGGTAGGAAACACCATATATTTT.

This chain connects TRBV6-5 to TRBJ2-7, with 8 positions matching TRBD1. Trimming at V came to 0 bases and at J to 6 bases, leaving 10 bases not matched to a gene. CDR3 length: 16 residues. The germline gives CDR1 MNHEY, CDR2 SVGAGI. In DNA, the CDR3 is TGTGCCAGCAGTTACTCACCGGACAGGGTAATTTCCGAGCAGTACTTC. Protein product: CASSYSPDRVISEQYF.

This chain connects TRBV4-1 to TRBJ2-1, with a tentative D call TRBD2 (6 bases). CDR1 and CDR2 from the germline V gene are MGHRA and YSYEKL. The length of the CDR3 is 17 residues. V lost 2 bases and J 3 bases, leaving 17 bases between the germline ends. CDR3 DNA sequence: TGCGCCAGCAGCCAAACCCCGGGAGAGGGGTACTACAATGAGCAGTTCTTC. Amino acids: CASSQTPGEGYYNEQFF.

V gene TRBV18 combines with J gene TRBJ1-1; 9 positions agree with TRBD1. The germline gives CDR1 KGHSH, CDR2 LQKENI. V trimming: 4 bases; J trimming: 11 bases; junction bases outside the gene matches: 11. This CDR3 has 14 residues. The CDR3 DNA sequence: TGTGCCAGCTCACGGGAACAGGGGGCTAGTTACGCTTTCTTT. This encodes CASSREQGASYAFF.

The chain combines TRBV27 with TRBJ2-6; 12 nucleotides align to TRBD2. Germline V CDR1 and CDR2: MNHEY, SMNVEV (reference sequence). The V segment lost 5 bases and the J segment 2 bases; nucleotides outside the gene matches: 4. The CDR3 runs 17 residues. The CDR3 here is CASSLTSGRAGANVLTF. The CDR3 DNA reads TGTGCCAGCAGTCTGACTAGCGGGAGAGCTGGGGCCAACGTCCTGACTTTC.

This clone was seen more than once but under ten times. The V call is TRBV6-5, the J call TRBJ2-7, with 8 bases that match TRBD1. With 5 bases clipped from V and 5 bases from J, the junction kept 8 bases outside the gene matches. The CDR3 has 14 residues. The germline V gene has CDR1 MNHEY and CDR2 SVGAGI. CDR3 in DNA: TGTGCCAGCAGTCACCAGACAGGGGCTGACGAGCAGTACTTC. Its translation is CASSHQTGADEQYF.

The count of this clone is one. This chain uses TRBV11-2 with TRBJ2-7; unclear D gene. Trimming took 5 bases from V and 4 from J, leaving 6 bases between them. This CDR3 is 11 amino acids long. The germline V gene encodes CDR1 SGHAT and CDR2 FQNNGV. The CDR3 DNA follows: TGTGCCAGCAGCCTTAAATACGAGCAGTACTTC. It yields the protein CASSLKYEQYF.

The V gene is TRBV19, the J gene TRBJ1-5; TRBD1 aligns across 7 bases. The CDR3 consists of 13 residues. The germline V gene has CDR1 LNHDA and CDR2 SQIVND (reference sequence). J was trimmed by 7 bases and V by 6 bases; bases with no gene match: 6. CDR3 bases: TGTGCCAGTAGGAGGGGGCTTGGGCAGCCCCAGCATTTT. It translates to CASRRGLGQPQHF.

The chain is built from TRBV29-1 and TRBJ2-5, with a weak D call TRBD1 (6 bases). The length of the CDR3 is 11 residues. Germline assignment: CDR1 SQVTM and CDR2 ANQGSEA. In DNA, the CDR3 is TGCAGTGGGGGCAGGGGTGAGACCCAGTACTTC. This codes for CSGGRGETQYF.

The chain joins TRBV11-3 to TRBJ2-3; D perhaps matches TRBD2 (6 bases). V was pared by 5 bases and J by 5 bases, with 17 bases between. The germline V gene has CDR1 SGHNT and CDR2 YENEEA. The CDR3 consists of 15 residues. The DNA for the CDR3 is TGTGCCAGCAGCCCTGGACCTAGCGCTCTAGATACGCAGTATTTT. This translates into CASSPGPSALDTQYF.